The following is a T cell receptor beta chain sequence with its context. The antigen remains unidentified. The record originates from a study of cytomegalovirus exposure and HLA in healthy donors. Study observations and caveats: Some V segments (TRBV6-2 and TRBV6-3 among them) were excluded as indistinguishable.

The PCR ran on 60 Vbeta and 13 Jbeta primers. Assay: immunoSEQ multiplex PCR; the TCRdb copy retains only in-frame clones and omits some. The table shows more than 150,000 clones, with around four fifths occurring only once. After removal of 1 base from V and 8 bases from J, the junction contained 11 bases not matched to a gene. Germline CDR1 is SEHNR and CDR2 is FQNEAQ (reference sequence). The CDR3 is 17 amino acids. The source material was PBMCs. The sequence derives from a man aged 18 to 29 in good health and CMV-seronegative. This chain links TRBV7-9 with TRBJ2-1; 10 bases line up with TRBD2. The CDR3 reads CASSLGASGRRSDEQFF. The CDR3 nucleotides are TGTGCCAGCAGCTTAGGGGCTAGCGGGAGAAGGTCCGATGAGCAGTTCTTC.